This T cell receptor (beta chain) was documented in a study of cytomegalovirus exposure and HLA in healthy donors. Overall study results and limits: Later on, an analysis tied under 20,000 TCR beta sequences to HLA alleles at 0.05 false discovery rate. The authors judged a highly shared variant cluster likely a sequencing artifact.

After removal of 3 bases from V and 3 bases from J, the junction contained 4 bases not matched to a gene. Germline V gene lookup returns CDR1 SGHNT and CDR2 YYREEE (reference sequence). The length of the CDR3 is 15 residues. Amplification used 60 Vbeta primers and 13 Jbeta primers. The assay was immunoSEQ multiplex PCR, and TCRdb's table has in-frame clones only and misses some. Of tens of thousands of clones listed, roughly four fifths were seen once; the top ten hold roughly 4.2%. As to this clone: The antigen is undetermined.

This receptor was obtained from a woman between 35 and 50 years old in good health and CMV-seropositive. The sequenced sample consisted of PBMCs. The chain uses TRBV5-4 and TRBJ2-7; TRBD2 aligns across 12 bases. The CDR3 spells CASSSGLAGLYEQYF. The CDR3, as DNA: TGTGCCAGCAGCTCCGGACTAGCGGGACTCTACGAGCAGTACTTC.